Below are 30 T cell receptor beta chains sequenced from a single sample in a study of T cell responses to AZD1222 COVID-19 vaccine. The assay was immunoSEQ multiplex PCR, and TCRdb's table has in-frame clones only and misses some. The profile shows some 81,000 clones, 70% to 90% of them singletons. The sample in question was peripheral blood, obtained 28 days after the second AZD1222 dose. These receptors all come from an adult who received the AZD1222 COVID-19 vaccine.

V is TRBV29-1 and J is TRBJ2-1; 10 bases align to TRBD2. Germline V gene lookup returns CDR1 SQVTM and CDR2 ANQGSEA. The V and J ends lost 5 bases and 6 bases, in that order; junction bases with no gene match: 10. This CDR3 is 15 amino acids long. The CDR3, as DNA: TGCAGCGTTCCTTTTAGCGGGAGGCCAGGCAATGAGCAGTTCTTC. Amino acid sequence: CSVPFSGRPGNEQFF.

This clone turned up a few times. This chain links TRBV5-1 with TRBJ1-2, with D unresolved. CDR3 length equals 12 residues. Germline CDR1 reads SGHRS; CDR2 reads YFSETQ. Between the trimmed V and J ends, which lost 7 bases and 4 bases, there was a span of 11 bases. In nucleotides, the CDR3 is TGCGCCAGCCTCGCCAGGTCCTATGGCTACACCTTC. Residues: CASLARSYGYTF.

The chain joins TRBV15 to TRBJ1-1, with D perhaps TRBD1 (6 bases). Trimming cost V 0 bases and J 10 bases, with 18 bases left between them. From germline, CDR1 is LNHNV and CDR2 YYDKDF (reference sequence). The CDR3 extends over 15 amino acids. The DNA for the CDR3 is TGTGCCACCAGCAGAGACCATTCCTGGACAGTCGGAGCTTTCTTT. Amino acids: CATSRDHSWTVGAFF. The full variable domain, rest sourced from reference TRBV15 and TRBJ1-1, is DAMVIQNPRYQVTQFGKPVTLSCSQTLNHNVMYWYQQKSSQAPKLLFHYYDKDFNNEADTPDNFQSRRPNTSFCFLDIRSPGLGDTAMYLCATSRDHSWTVGAFFGQGTRLTVV.

V usage is TRBV7-9 and J usage is TRBJ2-3; D perhaps matches TRBD1 (7 bases). Germline assignment: CDR1 SEHNR and CDR2 FQNEAQ (reference sequence). The CDR3 contains 17 residues. V lost 5 bases to trimming and J lost 3 bases, with 21 bases between them. CDR3 amino acids: CASSASASPGGTDTQYF. As DNA, the CDR3 is TGTGCCAGCAGCGCTAGCGCTTCGCCAGGGGGGACAGATACGCAGTATTTT.

The chain carries TRBV30 and TRBJ2-7, with D perhaps matching TRBD2 (6 bases). From germline, CDR1 is GTSNPN and CDR2 SVGIG (reference sequence). Trimming took 1 base from V and 6 from J, leaving 10 bases between them. The CDR3 runs to 12 residues. CDR3 DNA sequence: TGTGCCTGGAGTGGACGGAGGGGCGAGCAGTACTTC. This gives the protein CAWSGRRGEQYF. The full variable domain, rest sourced from reference TRBV30 and TRBJ2-7, is SQTIHQWPATLVQPVGSPLSLECTVEGTSNPNLYWYRQAAGRGLQLLFYSVGIGQISSEVPQNLSASRPQDRQFILSSKKLLLSDSGFYLCAWSGRRGEQYFGPGTRLTVT.

The chain couples TRBV6-5 to TRBJ1-6; no reliable D call. The V end lost 2 bases, the J end lost 10 bases, and 12 bases lay between the germline ends. Germline assignment: CDR1 MNHEY and CDR2 SVGAGI. The CDR3 is 14 residues long. The CDR3 DNA reads TGTGCCAGCAGTTACAAGGGCCAGCGATCACCCCTCCACTTT. It specifies CASSYKGQRSPLHF.

The chain recombines TRBV6-5 with TRBJ1-5; TRBD1 might be the D (5 bases). The CDR3 covers 15 residues. Germline V gene lookup returns CDR1 MNHEY and CDR2 SVGAGI. V lost 10 bases and J lost 3, with 19 bases in between. CDR3 coding DNA: TGTGCCACTCACACGGGGGTCGTTGCCAATCAGCCCCAGCATTTT. Its protein product is CATHTGVVANQPQHF.

The genes are TRBV6-5 and TRBJ2-3; D might be TRBD1 or TRBD2, each matching 5 bases. The CDR3 is 15 amino acids. V was cut by 6 bases and J by 0 bases, with 13 bases left in between. Germline CDR1 and CDR2: MNHEY and SVGAGI. Here the CDR3 reads CASSQGTTSTDTQYF. The CDR3, as DNA: TGTGCCAGCAGCCAAGGGACCACAAGCACAGATACGCAGTATTTT.

This chain uses TRBV7-6 with TRBJ1-5; D call uncertain. The V gene's germline CDR1 is SGHVS and CDR2 FNYEAQ. The CDR3 contains 18 residues. V lost 5 bases to trimming and J lost 1 base, with 21 bases between them. The CDR3 DNA reads as TGTGCCAGCAGCCTCCATCCCTCAACCCTTGGCAGCAATCAGCCCCAGCATTTT. This translates into CASSLHPSTLGSNQPQHF.

The V gene is TRBV6-6, the J gene TRBJ2-3; TRBD2 aligns across 10 bases. Germline V lookup: CDR1 MNHNY, CDR2 SVGAGI (reference sequence). The CDR3 loop spans 14 amino acids. After removal of 10 bases from V and 0 bases from J, the junction contained 4 bases not matched to a gene. CDR3 nucleotide sequence: TGTGCCACTAAGCGGGGGGGCAGCACAGATACGCAGTATTTT. Amino acids: CATKRGGSTDTQYF.

The V gene is TRBV29-1, the J gene TRBJ1-5; possibly TRBD1 for D (5 bases). Germline V lookup: CDR1 SQVTM, CDR2 ANQGSEA. The CDR3 sequence is 14 residues long. The V gene lost 5 bases and the J gene lost 2 bases, with 13 bases spanning the gap. CDR3 protein: CSVSQGGRNQPQHF. In nucleotides, the CDR3 is TGCAGCGTTAGCCAGGGCGGGCGCAATCAGCCCCAGCATTTT. Variable domain in full (rest from reference TRBV29-1 and TRBJ1-5): SAVISQKPSRDICQRGTSLTIQCQVDSQVTMMFWYRQQPGQSLTLIATANQGSEATYESGFVIDKFPISRPNLTFSTLTVSNMSPEDSSIYLCSVSQGGRNQPQHFGDGTRLSIL.

The J gene is TRBJ1-1, the V gene TRBV5-4; TRBD1 matches 12 bases. V dropped 0 bases and J dropped 4; count of bases not matched to a gene: 4. The CDR3 extends over 16 amino acids. CDR1 is SGHNT and CDR2 is YYREEE in the germline V gene (reference sequence). CDR3 DNA sequence: TGTGCCAGCAGCTTGGCGCCGGGACAGGGGGCCACTGAAGCTTTCTTT. Translating it yields CASSLAPGQGATEAFF.

The chain carries TRBV28 and TRBJ1-5; possibly TRBD1 for D (5 bases). This CDR3 is 14 amino acids long. Germline loops: CDR1 MDHEN, CDR2 SYDVKM. Trimming removed 6 bases from V and 3 bases from J, with 12 bases in between. CDR3 DNA: TGTGCCAGCAGACCCGAGGGGCACAATCAGCCCCAGCATTTT. The encoded protein is CASRPEGHNQPQHF.

The gene calls are TRBV4-2 and TRBJ1-1; D gene ambiguous. The ends were cut back, 4 bases at V and 3 bases at J, with 12 bases in the middle. The CDR3 is made up of 14 amino acids. Looked up from germline, CDR1 is LGHNA and CDR2 is YNFKEQ. The CDR3 spells CASSRGGQDTEAFF. CDR3 bases: TGTGCCAGCAGCCGCGGAGGGCAGGACACTGAAGCTTTCTTT.

The chain links TRBV7-9 to TRBJ2-7; 11 bases align to TRBD2. The length of the CDR3 is 19 residues. V dropped 3 bases and J dropped 1; count of bases not matched to a gene: 14. Germline CDR1 and CDR2: SEHNR and FQNEAQ (reference sequence). CDR3 DNA: TGTGCCAGCAGCTTTACCTTTGGTCTAGCGGGAGGTTCTTCCTACGAGCAGTACTTC. Its protein is CASSFTFGLAGGSSYEQYF.

The chain uses TRBV6-1 and TRBJ2-7, with D hard to call. V was pared by 3 bases and J by 0 bases, with 6 bases between. There are 13 residues in the CDR3. Germline-derived CDR1 and CDR2 are MNHNS and SASEGT. For the CDR3, the DNA is TGTGCCAGCAGTGACCGCAACTCCTACGAGCAGTACTTC. Translating gives CASSDRNSYEQYF.

The chain couples TRBV3-1 (or the pseudogene TRBV3-2) to TRBJ1-2; unclear D gene. The CDR3 is 16 amino acids. V lost 4 bases, J lost 0 bases, and 15 bases lay in between. Per the germline V gene, CDR1 is LGHDT and CDR2 is YNNKEL (reference sequence). CDR3 sequence: CASSLVLGIPNYGYTF. CDR3 bases: TGTGCCAGCAGCCTAGTATTGGGGATTCCTAACTATGGCTACACCTTC.

The J gene is TRBJ1-1, the V gene TRBV28; tentative D call: TRBD1 (5 bases). CDR3 length: 13 amino acids. Trimming cost V 5 bases and J 10 bases, with 17 bases left between them. Germline V lookup: CDR1 MDHEN, CDR2 SYDVKM. CDR3 DNA: TGTGCCAGCAGTCCATCGGGGGTTTCGGCAGCTTTCTTT. This sequence encodes CASSPSGVSAAFF.

This clone was counted a single time. This chain uses TRBV7-8 with TRBJ1-2; no clear D. CDR1 SGHVS and CDR2 FQNEAQ come from the germline V gene. CDR3 size: 15 residues. With 3 bases removed from V and 1 base from J, the gap between germline ends came to 12 bases. The CDR3 loop reads CASSFLSRFNYGYTF. CDR3 sequence (DNA): TGTGCCAGCAGCTTTCTTTCGAGGTTTAACTATGGCTACACCTTC.

The chain uses TRBV10-3 and TRBJ2-7; no definite D call. V gave up 0 bases and J gave up 2 bases, with 14 bases separating them. Germline CDR1 ENHRY, CDR2 SYGVKD. The CDR3 is made up of 16 amino acids. The CDR3 DNA follows: TGTGCCATCAGTGAGTCGGTAGGAATTGGGGCCTACGAGCAGTACTTC. Amino acid sequence: CAISESVGIGAYEQYF.

The chain is built from TRBV19 and TRBJ1-5, with D tentatively TRBD1 (5 bases). Germline V gives CDR1 LNHDA, CDR2 SQIVND (reference sequence). Trimming pared 5 bases from V and 4 bases from J, leaving 18 bases between. CDR3 length: 16 residues. The CDR3, as DNA: TGTGCCAGTAGTGTTGCGGCACATGGGGGAAATCAGCCCCAGCATTTT. The encoded protein is CASSVAAHGGNQPQHF.

This sequence joins TRBV28 and TRBJ2-6; perhaps TRBD1 as D (6 bases). V was shortened by 6 bases and J by 4 bases, with 22 bases between the two germline ends. This CDR3 has 18 amino acids. Germline V lookup: CDR1 MDHEN, CDR2 SYDVKM. The CDR3 sequence: CASSSTVQGFGGANVLTF. In DNA form, the CDR3 reads TGTGCCAGCAGCTCCACTGTACAGGGCTTTGGGGGGGCCAACGTCCTGACTTTC.

The chain couples TRBV27 to TRBJ1-5, with no clear D. Germline V gene sequence: CDR1 MNHEY, CDR2 SMNVEV (reference sequence). This CDR3 has 15 residues. Trimming stripped 7 bases from V and 10 bases from J, with 23 bases between. CDR3 nucleotides: TGTGCCAGCATTAACCCGTCCGGACCGAATCTTCCCCAGCATTTT. This translates into CASINPSGPNLPQHF.

V gene TRBV10-2 combines with J gene TRBJ2-3; D remains ambiguous. Germline CDR1 and CDR2: WSHSY and SAAADI. This CDR3 comprises 13 residues. The ends were cut back, 7 bases at V and 2 bases at J, with 10 bases in the middle. This CDR3 is CASTPRATDTQYF. CDR3 DNA sequence: TGCGCCAGCACTCCTAGGGCCACAGATACGCAGTATTTT.

The gene calls are TRBV5-1 and TRBJ2-7; 12 positions agree with TRBD2. CDR1 is SGHRS, CDR2 YFSETQ, per germline. V lost 4 bases and J lost 3; bases outside the gene matches: 5. This CDR3 contains 15 residues. In nucleotides, the CDR3 is TGCGCCAGCAGCACCGGACTAGCGGGAAGCTACGAGCAGTACTTC. This codes for CASSTGLAGSYEQYF.

The gene calls are TRBV6-5 and TRBJ2-2; D is possibly TRBD1 or TRBD2 (5 bases each). CDR3 length: 15 amino acids. Deletions cut 5 bases from V and 0 bases from J, with 10 bases between. Germline V gene data show CDR1 as MNHEY and CDR2 as SVGAGI. CDR3 protein: CASSRDPTNTGELFF. The CDR3 DNA reads as TGTGCCAGCAGTAGGGACCCTACGAACACCGGGGAGCTGTTTTTT.

This clone was seen more than once but under ten times. This sequence joins TRBV2 and TRBJ1-2, with 7 bases aligning to TRBD1. Germline V gives CDR1 SNHLY, CDR2 FYNNEI. The V gene end was trimmed by 4 bases and the J gene end by 4 bases; junction bases not matched to a gene: 12. The CDR3 is made up of 16 amino acids. In DNA form, the CDR3 reads TGTGCCAGCAGTGCGGGCAGGGGGGTGGACGGCTATGGCTACACCTTC. Protein: CASSAGRGVDGYGYTF. The variable domain in full, with the rest retrieved from reference TRBV2 and TRBJ1-2, is EPEVTQTPSHQVTQMGQEVILRCVPISNHLYFYWYRQILGQKVEFLVSFYNNEISEKSEIFDDQFSVERPDGSNFTLKIRSTKLEDSAMYFCASSAGRGVDGYGYTFGSGTRLTVV.

In its sample, this clone was seen a few times. The V and J genes are TRBV7-8 and TRBJ2-7, with D possibly matching TRBD2 (6 bases). The CDR3 consists of 16 residues. Trimming stripped 0 bases from V and 0 bases from J, with 12 bases between. The germline gives CDR1 SGHVS, CDR2 FQNEAQ. CDR3 in DNA: TGTGCCAGCAGCTTAGCCCGCGGAGGGGTCTCCTACGAGCAGTACTTC. It specifies CASSLARGGVSYEQYF.

In its sample, this clone was seen a few times. The chain employs TRBV28 and TRBJ1-1; D is undetermined. Between the trimmed V and J ends, which lost 3 bases and 0 bases, there was a span of 8 bases. In germline, CDR1 is MDHEN, CDR2 SYDVKM. This CDR3 has 14 amino acids. This CDR3 reads CASSFGSLNTEAFF. The DNA for the CDR3 is TGTGCCAGCAGTTTTGGCAGCTTGAACACTGAAGCTTTCTTT. The full variable domain, with the rest looked up from reference TRBV28 and TRBJ1-1, is DVKVTQSSRYLVKRTGEKVFLECVQDMDHENMFWYRQDPGLGLRLIYFSYDVKMKEKGDIPEGYSVSREKKERFSLILESASTNQTSMYLCASSFGSLNTEAFFGQGTRLTVV.

The chain links TRBV7-2 to TRBJ2-7; a weak D match, TRBD1 (5 bases). The V end was cut by 2 bases, the J end by 2 bases, with 13 bases between. Germline V gene sequence: CDR1 SGHTA, CDR2 FQGNSA. The CDR3 extends over 15 amino acids. In DNA, the CDR3 is TGTGCCAGCAGCTTACTTCAGGGTCGAACCTACGAGCAGTACTTC. Its translation: CASSLLQGRTYEQYF.